The present TCR beta chain was sequenced within a study of tumor and adjacent non-tumor tissue in lung cancer (dated by TCRdb to between 2018 and 2020). Regarding the complete study: The cohort included some twelve adenocarcinoma, a couple of squamous cell carcinoma and 1 small cell lung cancer patients. Bulk TCRbeta repertoires were compared between lung tumor tissue and matched distant non-tumor lung tissue obtained from under 18 lung cancer patients. In total, sequencing yielded 125,075,908 productive TCRbeta reads, which works out to an average of approximately 4.2 million reads per sample. TCRbeta CDR3 sequencing was performed on roughly 27 paired specimens, with one tumor sample and one normal lung sample collected per patient. The roughly 15 enrolled patients, of whom some ten were men and 5 were women, were aged about 30 to 80 years and were diagnosed with TNM stage I to III disease. Findings and caveats that apply to the study as a whole: Tumor tissue showed significantly greater TCR diversity (inverse Simpson) than normal lung tissue (approximately 400 vs 170, P = 0.0075, Mann-Whitney U test). Peripheral blood was not sequenced, so blood TCRbeta repertoires in these lung cancer patients were not examined. Neither the sequencing platform nor unique molecular identifiers are mentioned in the methods. The top 100 clones made up a significantly larger cumulative share of the repertoire in normal lung than in tumor tissue. The cohort had only about 14 patients, and the authors noted that larger samples and more detailed clinical data are needed. TCR diversity was significantly higher in younger patients, and higher tumor TCR diversity was associated with shorter overall and disease-free survival.

RNA was isolated from bulk unsorted tissue, and RNA quality was assessed with a NanoDrop ND-1000 and an Agilent 2100. The normal lung samples consisted of distant non-tumor tissue collected more than 3 cm from the tumor edge. Newly diagnosed lung cancer patients without prior chemotherapy who had been admitted for thoracic surgery in China between August and November 2014 were enrolled as donors. The study excluded patients who had received radiotherapy or chemotherapy before or who had another cancer at the same time. Pieces of surgical tissue measuring about 1-2.1 cm3 were kept in RNAlater solution and stored at -80 degrees C until use. Library generation was performed with multiplex PCR. The listed sequencing device is Illumina HiSeq 2500. TCRbeta libraries were built by three rounds of nested PCR using primers (Table S4), following protocols modified from ARM-PCR. Before sequencing, PCR products of 200-500 bp were cut from the gel and purified using the QIAquick gel extraction kit. Regarding the original processing steps: Reads were cleaned using Trimmomatic, were merged into complete CDR3 sequences using FLASH, and were assigned to V(D)J germline segments using MiTCR. VDJtools was used to compute clonal diversity as the inverse Simpson's index. Productive reads were defined as in-frame sequences without a premature stop codon. TCRdb's own reprocessing of the public reads used fastp at Q25 and MiXCR and kept productive beta chains. When rows share a CDR3 protein, they turn into one entry using the most common DNA and genes. The V and J calls and clone size come from TCRdb's table, not from the authors' own analysis. This sample has tens of thousands of distinct CDR3 sequences in its table, and 74% of those were observed once. The ten largest clones capture around 25% of the sample.

Notes on this clonotype: There is no known antigen for this receptor. Just one base apart from a much larger clone, this may be a read error.

Sequences were obtained from distant non-tumor lung tissue. The sequence was obtained from a woman between 55 and 75 years old with non-small cell lung cancer.

The CDR3 reads as follows: CASRVTGFDSPLQF. Here is the DNA: TGTGCCAGCAGAGTAACAGGATTTGATTCACCCCTCCAATTT. This receptor chain uses TRBV6-6 and TRBJ1-6; the D gene is perhaps TRBD1, on 5 matching bases. CDR1 and CDR2, looked up from the germline V gene (reference sequence), are MNHNY and SVGAGI. The CDR3 spans 14 residues, from the cysteine through the phenylalanine. This entry keeps only the CDR3 DNA: 42 bases, framed from base 1.